The entry below describes one TCR beta chain. Its matching antigen is unknown. V trimming: 8 bases; J trimming: 10 bases; junction bases outside the gene matches: 18. The CDR3 is 17 residues long. Germline values: CDR1 SNHLY, CDR2 FYNNEI. This entry belongs to a study of OX40 agonist ivuxolimab in advanced cancers. General observations from the study: Expanded clones tended on average to be more numerous among CD8+ T cells than CD4+. Doses of 0.1 to 3.0 mg/kg were accompanied by clonal expansion of CD4+ and CD8+ blood T cells by week 6. The antigens recognized by the expanded peripheral T cells, that is their antigen specificity, were not determined.

Data came from immunoSEQ multiplex PCR; TCRdb stores just in-frame clones and leaves some out. Here the sample spans under 90,000 clones, around 85% being singletons. This clonotype was obtained from an adult with an advanced solid tumor such as melanoma, head and neck, liver or kidney cancer. Sequenced here: CD4+ or CD8+ T cells sorted from blood, sampled in a trial of the OX40 agonist ivuxolimab. This chain joins TRBV2 and TRBJ2-5, with 14 bases that match TRBD2. The CDR3 loop is CASHQVNGGTSGSYQYF. The DNA of the CDR3 is TGTGCCAGCCATCAAGTAAATGGAGGGACTAGCGGGAGTTACCAGTACTTC.